These T cell receptor beta chains were read from a single sample in a study of blood T cell repertoires in COVID-19. Measured with immunoSEQ multiplex PCR; TCRdb has only the in-frame clones, and not every one. This table holds 110,000 to 150,000 clones, more than 65% found once. The sample taken for sequencing was peripheral blood. All receptors come from a man aged 55 to 70 with active or convalescent COVID-19. Each CDR3 is given with its conserved first and last residue. D genes are given only for firm matches. Rows give clone size only sometimes, using once, few, many, or a class for an expanded clone.

V	D	size	J	DNA	CDR3
TRBV30	NA	NA	TRBJ1-2	TGTGCCTGGAGTCAGACGGCGGGGGTAAACACCTTC	CAWSQTAGVNTF
TRBV13	TRBD2	once	TRBJ2-1	TGTGCCAGCAGCTACCCCGAGTTAGCGGGGGGCCACAATGAGCAGTTCTTC	CASSYPELAGGHNEQFF
TRBV6-2/TRBV6-3	NA	NA	TRBJ2-5	TGTGCCAGCAGTCAAACGAGAACAGGACAAGAGACCCAGTACTTC	CASSQTRTGQETQYF
TRBV6-5	NA	NA	TRBJ1-5	TGTGCCAGCAGTAACGGTGGCGGGGGCAATCAGCCCCAGCATTTT	CASSNGGGGNQPQHF
TRBV25-1	TRBD1	NA	TRBJ1-2	TGTGCCAGCAGTGAATACGTGACAGGGTATGGCTACACCTTC	CASSEYVTGYGYTF
TRBV29-1	NA	NA	TRBJ2-6	TGCAGCGTTCGACAAGGAACCAACGTCCTGACTTTC	CSVRQGTNVLTF
TRBV5-4	TRBD1	few	TRBJ1-1	TGTGCCAGCAGCTTCGGACAGGGGGGGAACACTGAAGCTTTCTTT	CASSFGQGGNTEAFF
TRBV30	NA	NA	TRBJ1-6	TGTGCCTGGGCCCCTGGCGGCAATTCACCCCTCCACTTT	CAWAPGGNSPLHF
TRBV7-2	TRBD1	NA	TRBJ1-3	TGTGCCAGCAGCGGACGGACAGGGGGCGGAAACACCATATATTTT	CASSGRTGGGNTIYF
TRBV28	NA	few	TRBJ1-1	TGTGCCAGCAGGAGCAGGGTGGGTACTGAAGCTTTCTTT	CASRSRVGTEAFF
TRBV13	TRBD1	NA	TRBJ2-1	TGTGCCAGCAGTTCAGGGACAGGGGTGAGTGAGCAGTTCTTC	CASSSGTGVSEQFF
TRBV2	TRBD1	NA	TRBJ1-3	TGTGCCAGCAGCCCCGGACAGGGGGCCGGGTCGAACACCATATATTTT	CASSPGQGAGSNTIYF
TRBV2	TRBD2	NA	TRBJ2-2	TGTGCCAGCAGACCGGGACTAGGATCCACCGGGGAGCTGTTTTTT	CASRPGLGSTGELFF
TRBV11-2	TRBD2	NA	TRBJ2-3	TGTGCCAGCAGGGGAGTGGCTAGCGGGAGATTTACAGATACGCAGTATTTT	CASRGVASGRFTDTQYF
TRBV5-6	NA	NA	TRBJ1-2	TGTGCCAGCAGCTTGGCCGGGGAGGTGTCCCCGTATGGCTACACCTTC	CASSLAGEVSPYGYTF
TRBV6-5	NA	once	TRBJ1-5	TGTGCCAGCACAAAGGAAGAGGGCAATCAGCCCCAGCATTTT	CASTKEEGNQPQHF
TRBV3-1/TRBV3-2	NA	NA	TRBJ1-2	TGTGCCAGCAGTCAGTCATATGGCTACACCTTC	CASSQSYGYTF
TRBV9	NA	NA	TRBJ2-5	TGTGCCAGCAGCGTAGAGGGATCCGTCAGGGGGGCCCAGTACTTC	CASSVEGSVRGAQYF
TRBV7-2	NA	NA	TRBJ1-1	TGTGCCAGCAGCTTAGGCCAGTTGAACACTGAAGCTTTCTTT	CASSLGQLNTEAFF
TRBV4-3	TRBD1	NA	TRBJ2-3	TGCGCCAGCAGCCAAACCGGGACAGGGAGTGGTACGCAGTATTTT	CASSQTGTGSGTQYF
TRBV10-3	TRBD1	NA	TRBJ1-1	TGTGCCATCCGACAAGGGACAGCGAACACTGAAGCTTTCTTT	CAIRQGTANTEAFF
TRBV11-2	NA	once	TRBJ2-5	TGTGCCAGCAGCTCGTACCAAGAGACCCAGTACTTC	CASSSYQETQYF
TRBV3-1/TRBV3-2	TRBD1	NA	TRBJ1-2	TGTGCCAGCAGCCAAGATCCTGGGACAGGGGGCGGCTACACCTTC	CASSQDPGTGGGYTF
TRBV7-2	TRBD1	NA	TRBJ1-5	TGTGCCAGCAGCCCAACGACAGGGACCGGGGAGCCCCAGCATTTT	CASSPTTGTGEPQHF
TRBV24-1	TRBD2	NA	TRBJ2-2	TGTGCCACCAGTGGCGGGGGGGCCATCGCCGGGGAGCTGTTTTTT	CATSGGGAIAGELFF
TRBV27	TRBD2	NA	TRBJ2-1	TGTGCCAGCAGGACTAGCGGCCTACTTCTTCCAACTCACAATGAGCAGTTCTTC	CASRTSGLLLPTHNEQFF
TRBV3-1/TRBV3-2	NA	NA	TRBJ2-7	TGTGCCAGTCAAGCCGGGACTCCTACCCCCTACGAGCAGTACTTC	CASQAGTPTPYEQYF
TRBV9	NA	NA	TRBJ1-3	TGTGCCAGCAGCGTAAGCTTTGCGGGCCCAGGCTCTGGAAACACCATATATTTT	CASSVSFAGPGSGNTIYF
TRBV6-1	NA	NA	TRBJ1-5	TGTGCCAGCAGTGAGGGCTGGGGGCATCAGCCCCAGCATTTT	CASSEGWGHQPQHF
TRBV2	NA	once	TRBJ2-2	TGTGCCAGCAGTGAATCGAGGACCGGGGAGCTGTTTTTT	CASSESRTGELFF
TRBV1	NA	NA	TRBJ1-1	TGCACCAGCCCCTCAAGGGGGCAGGGGCCCTTCATGAACACTGAAGCTTTCTTT	CTSPSRGQGPFMNTEAFF
TRBV18	TRBD1	NA	TRBJ1-1	TGTGCCAGCTCACTTCGACAGGGCTCTGAAGCTTTCTTT	CASSLRQGSEAFF
TRBV7-9	NA	NA	TRBJ2-2	TGTGCCAGCTGTAGTGAATCGGTTCTCGGGGAGCTGTTTTTT	CASCSESVLGELFF
TRBV30	NA	NA	TRBJ1-1	TGTGCCTGGAGACGGTACGACACTGAAGCTTTCTTT	CAWRRYDTEAFF
TRBV2	NA	NA	TRBJ1-5	TGTGCCAGCAGTGATCAGGCTAGCAATCAGCCCCAGCATTTT	CASSDQASNQPQHF
TRBV5-6	TRBD2	once	TRBJ2-2	TGTGCCAGCAGCCCCCTTACGGGACTAGCGGGGGGGGAGCTGTTTTTT	CASSPLTGLAGGELFF
TRBV11-3	TRBD1	NA	TRBJ1-5	TGTGCCAGCAGCTTAGGGACAGGACCCAATCAGCCCCAGCATTTT	CASSLGTGPNQPQHF
TRBV30	TRBD1	NA	TRBJ1-1	TGTGCCTGGCTGGGACAGGGGAGAGGCGCAGCTTTCTTT	CAWLGQGRGAAFF
TRBV5-4	TRBD2	NA	TRBJ2-5	TGTGCCTGCGGAGCGGGAGACGGGGAGACCCAGTACTTC	CACGAGDGETQYF
TRBV30	NA	NA	TRBJ2-5	TGTGCCGCCTCTAGGTATGAGACCCAGTACTTC	CAASRYETQYF
TRBV7-2	TRBD1	NA	TRBJ1-2	TGTGCCAGCAGCGATATCGGTCGCGGGACAGGCCATGGCTACACCTTC	CASSDIGRGTGHGYTF
TRBV6-2/TRBV6-3	NA	NA	TRBJ1-2	TGTGCCAGCAGTTACGACACACGGAGGATCTATGGCTACACCTTC	CASSYDTRRIYGYTF
TRBV24-1	NA	NA	TRBJ1-1	TGTGCCACCAGTGATTTGAAACAGACGGAAGCTTTCTTT	CATSDLKQTEAFF
TRBV29-1	NA	NA	TRBJ1-4	TGCAGCGTTGGTTTCGGTAATGAAAAACTGTTTTTT	CSVGFGNEKLFF
TRBV2	NA	NA	TRBJ1-1	TGTGCCAGCGAGGGTCCTGAAGCTTTCTTT	CASEGPEAFF
TRBV6-2/TRBV6-3	TRBD1	NA	TRBJ1-5	TGTGCCAGCAGTTACGGGACAGCGGGCAATCAGCCCCAGCATTTT	CASSYGTAGNQPQHF
TRBV7-9	TRBD1	NA	TRBJ2-2	TGTGCCAGCAGCTCACCGGGACAGGGGTACACCGGGGAGCTGTTTTTT	CASSSPGQGYTGELFF
TRBV27	TRBD2	NA	TRBJ2-3	TGTGCCAGCAGCCCTATCGGGCTAGCGGGGATAGTCACAGATACGCAGTATTTT	CASSPIGLAGIVTDTQYF
TRBV11-3	NA	once	TRBJ1-5	TGTGCCAGCAGCTTAAGGGGGGGAAGCAATCAGCCCCAGCATTTT	CASSLRGGSNQPQHF
TRBV7-2	NA	once	TRBJ2-1	TGTGCCAGCAGCTTAGCCAGCTACAATGAGCAGTTCTTC	CASSLASYNEQFF
TRBV6-5	NA	NA	TRBJ2-7	TGTGCCAGCAGCGTTACAGGGAACTACGAGCAGTACTTC	CASSVTGNYEQYF
TRBV19	TRBD2	NA	TRBJ2-3	TGTGCCAGTAGTTACAGCGGGGGCACAGATACGCAGTATTTT	CASSYSGGTDTQYF
TRBV6-2/TRBV6-3	TRBD2	NA	TRBJ2-1	TGTGCCAGCAGTTACTCCTTTAGCGGGAGTATCCACAATGAGCAGTTCTTC	CASSYSFSGSIHNEQFF